This T cell receptor (beta chain) was profiled in a study of shared clonotypes between healthy human individuals. V lost 3 bases and J 8 bases, leaving 17 bases between the germline ends. The CDR3 is 14 amino acids. CDR1 SGDLS and CDR2 YYNGEE come from the germline V gene. Only CD45RO-negative cells positively selected for CCR7 counted as naive CD8 cells, so terminally differentiated effector memory CD45RA+ cells were excluded. This clone came up once. Produced via immunoSEQ multiplex PCR; TCRdb's table is partial and in-frame only. The table records over 2,000,000 clones, around 95% of them present only once.

V is TRBV9 and J is TRBJ1-2; D is undetermined. The source of this sequence is a man younger than 35 in good health. Some clones in this sample may be carry-over from other donors' samples. Sequencing was performed on naive CD8+ T cells from PBMCs. The CDR3 protein is CASSGADVRGGYTF. The CDR3 nucleotides read TGTGCCAGCAGCGGAGCCGACGTTAGAGGCGGCTACACCTTC.